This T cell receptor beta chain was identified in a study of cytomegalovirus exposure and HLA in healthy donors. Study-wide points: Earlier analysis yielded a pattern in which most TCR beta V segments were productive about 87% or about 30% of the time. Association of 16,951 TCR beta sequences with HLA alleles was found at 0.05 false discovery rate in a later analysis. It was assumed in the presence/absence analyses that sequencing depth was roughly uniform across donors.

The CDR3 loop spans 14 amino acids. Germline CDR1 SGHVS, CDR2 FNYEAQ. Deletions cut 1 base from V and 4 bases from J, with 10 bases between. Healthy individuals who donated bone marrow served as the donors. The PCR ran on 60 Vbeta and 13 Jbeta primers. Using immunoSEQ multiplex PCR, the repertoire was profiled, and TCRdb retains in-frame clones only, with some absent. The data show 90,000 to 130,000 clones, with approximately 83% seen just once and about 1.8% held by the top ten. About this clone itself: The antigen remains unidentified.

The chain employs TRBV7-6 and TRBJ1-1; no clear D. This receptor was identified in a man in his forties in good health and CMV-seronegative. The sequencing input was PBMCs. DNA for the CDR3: TGTGCCAGCAGCTTAGGATTGGCGGTCACTGAAGCTTTCTTT. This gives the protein CASSLGLAVTEAFF.